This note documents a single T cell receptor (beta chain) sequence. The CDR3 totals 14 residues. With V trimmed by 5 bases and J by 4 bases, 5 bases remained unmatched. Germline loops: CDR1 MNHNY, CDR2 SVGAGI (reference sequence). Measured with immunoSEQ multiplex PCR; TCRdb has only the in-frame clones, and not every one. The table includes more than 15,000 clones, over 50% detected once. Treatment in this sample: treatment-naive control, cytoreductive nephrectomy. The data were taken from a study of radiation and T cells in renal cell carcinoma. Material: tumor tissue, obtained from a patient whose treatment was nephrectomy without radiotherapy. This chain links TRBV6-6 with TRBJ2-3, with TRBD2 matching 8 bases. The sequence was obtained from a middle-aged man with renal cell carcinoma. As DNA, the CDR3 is TGTGCCAGCAGTACCATAGCGGGGCCAGATACGCAGTATTTT. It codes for CASSTIAGPDTQYF.